This T cell receptor beta chain was recorded in a study of cytotoxic CD8 clonotypes in ibrutinib-treated CLL. Study conclusions and caveats: Rising at ibrutinib response, clonality subsequently fell back toward baseline at progression.

The protocol was immunoSEQ multiplex PCR, while the TCRdb copy is restricted to in-frame clones and leaves out a portion. The table lists about 130,000 clones, approximately 83% of them singletons. Regarding this clone: Its antigen remains unknown. Additional DNA sequences in this sample encode the identical CDR3.

The V end lost 1 base, the J end lost 2 bases, and 10 bases lay between the germline ends. Germline V gives CDR1 SGHKS, CDR2 YYEKEE (reference sequence). The CDR3 length is 14 residues. The rearrangement joins TRBV5-5 to TRBJ2-7, with a weak D call TRBD1 (6 bases). The sequence came from a human donor with chronic lymphocytic leukemia. The specimen comprised PBMCs, sampled after 24 months of ibrutinib treatment. The CDR3 nucleotides read TGTGCCAGCAGCTTGACAGGGACGGCCTACGAGCAGTACTTC. The encoded protein is CASSLTGTAYEQYF.